This T cell receptor (beta chain) was obtained from a study of blood T cell repertoires in COVID-19. About the research overall: PBMCs, B-cell-depleted T cells, or T cells provided the cDNA or gDNA that made up the material.

Profiled with immunoSEQ multiplex PCR; TCRdb holds only in-frame clones, not every one. Among some 20,000 clones listed, roughly 89% were seen once. This sequence originates from a human donor in a cohort sampled during active COVID-19. The donor label of this sample is uncertain. The specimen sequenced was peripheral blood.

CDR3 coding DNA: TGTGCCAGCAGCCAGGGACAGAACTATGGCTACACCTTC. This encodes CASSQGQNYGYTF. This chain connects TRBV5-4 to TRBJ1-2, with 7 bases matching TRBD1. This CDR3 region has 13 residues. Germline CDR1 SGHNT, CDR2 YYREEE (reference sequence). The J segment lost 2 bases and the V segment lost 4 bases, leaving 2 bases of the junction unmatched.